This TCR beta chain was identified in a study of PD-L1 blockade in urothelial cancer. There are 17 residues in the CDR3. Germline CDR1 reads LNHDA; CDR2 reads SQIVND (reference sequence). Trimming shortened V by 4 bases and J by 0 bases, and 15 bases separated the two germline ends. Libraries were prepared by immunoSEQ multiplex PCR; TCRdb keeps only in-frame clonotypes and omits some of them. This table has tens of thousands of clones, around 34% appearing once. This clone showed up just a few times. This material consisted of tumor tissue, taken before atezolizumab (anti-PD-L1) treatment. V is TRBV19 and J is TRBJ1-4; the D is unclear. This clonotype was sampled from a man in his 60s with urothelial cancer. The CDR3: CASSTGGYSSTNEKLFF. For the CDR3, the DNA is TGTGCCAGTAGTACGGGCGGCTACTCGTCAACTAATGAAAAACTGTTTTTT. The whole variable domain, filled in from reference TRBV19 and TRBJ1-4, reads DGGITQSPKYLFRKEGQNVTLSCEQNLNHDAMYWYRQDPGQGLRLIYYSQIVNDFQKGDIAEGYSVSREKKESFPLTVTSAQKNPTAFYLCASSTGGYSSTNEKLFFGSGTQLSVL.